The clone carrying this T cell receptor beta chain was seen a single time. Its antigen is not identified. This sample stems from a study of cytomegalovirus exposure and HLA in healthy donors. Study results and caveats: Prior analysis indicated that the majority of TCR beta V segments exhibited productivity approximately 87% or approximately 30% of the time. Presence/absence analysis assumed near-uniform sequencing depth across donors.

The CDR3 has 18 amino acids. The V and J ends lost 1 base and 7 bases, in that order; junction bases with no gene match: 16. CDR1 is SGHAT and CDR2 is FQNNGV in the germline V gene. The PCR made use of 60 Vbeta and 13 Jbeta primers. The assay was immunoSEQ multiplex PCR, and TCRdb's table has in-frame clones only and misses some. The sample contains about 120,000 clones, about four fifths of which appear only once. This chain links TRBV11-2 with TRBJ1-5; 7 nucleotides match TRBD1. This receptor was obtained from a man aged 25 to 45 in good health and CMV-seropositive. Sequenced material: PBMCs. CDR3 coding DNA: TGTGCCAGCAGCTTAGTGATCTCCTCGAGACAGGGAGACCAGCCCCAGCATTTT. Protein sequence: CASSLVISSRQGDQPQHF. Full variable domain (missing parts from reference TRBV11-2 and TRBJ1-5): EAGVAQSPRYKIIEKRQSVAFWCNPISGHATLYWYQQILGQGPKLLIQFQNNGVVDDSQLPKDRFSAERLKGVDSTLKIQPAKLEDSAVYLCASSLVISSRQGDQPQHFGDGTRLSIL.